These 21 T cell receptor beta chains originate from one sample sequenced in a study of blood T cell repertoires in COVID-19. Data came from immunoSEQ multiplex PCR; TCRdb stores just in-frame clones and leaves some out. The repertoire holds tens of thousands of clones, with roughly nine tenths as singletons. The sample was peripheral blood. The receptors originated from a man in his 70s with acute or convalescent COVID-19.

This rearrangement joins TRBV6-2 or TRBV6-3 to TRBJ2-5; D possibly corresponds to TRBD2 (6 bases). Trimming pared 2 bases from V and 4 bases from J, leaving 11 bases between. Germline assignment: CDR1 MNHEY and CDR2 SVGEGT. This CDR3 is 14 amino acids long. The CDR3 protein is CASSYGRLGETQYF. For the CDR3, the DNA is TGTGCCAGCAGTTACGGGAGACTAGGAGAGACCCAGTACTTC.

The chain employs TRBV5-1 and TRBJ1-5; D uncertain. Between the trimmed V and J ends, which lost 2 bases and 6 bases, there was a span of 9 bases. There are 13 residues in the CDR3. Looked up from germline, CDR1 is SGHRS and CDR2 is YFSETQ. Written as DNA, the CDR3 is TGCGCCAGCAGCTTTGCCCGGGGTCAGCCCCAGCATTTT. Its protein is CASSFARGQPQHF.

The chain is built from TRBV21-1 and TRBJ2-7; the table calls TRBD2, which could not be checked here. TRBV21-1 is classified as a pseudogene. This CDR3 contains 19 residues. The CDR3 is CASSKVSVLLAPLPYEQYF. Written as DNA, the CDR3 is TGTGCCAGCAGCAAAGTTTCCGTGCTGCTAGCGCCACTCCCCTACGAGCAGTACTTC.

The rearrangement joins TRBV18 to TRBJ2-5; D might be TRBD1 (6 bases). The CDR3 length is 13 residues. V was pared by 3 bases and J by 2 bases, with 7 bases between. The germline CDR1 and CDR2 sequences are KGHSH and LQKENI. CDR3 loop: CASSPGQQETQYF. Written as DNA, the CDR3 is TGTGCCAGCTCACCCGGACAGCAAGAGACCCAGTACTTC.

This clone was detected once. CDR3 loop: CASSEGSSIYNSPLHF. CDR3 DNA: TGTGCCAGCAGCGAGGGCAGCTCGATCTATAATTCACCCCTCCACTTT. This rearrangement joins TRBV3-1 (or the pseudogene TRBV3-2) to TRBJ1-6; D is ambiguous. Germline V lookup: CDR1 LGHDT, CDR2 YNNKEL (reference sequence). The germline V and J ends were trimmed by 5 bases and 3 bases, with 14 bases remaining between them. CDR3 size: 16 residues.

The chain joins TRBV10-2 to TRBJ1-1; 7 nucleotides match TRBD1. The CDR3 runs to 14 residues. V lost 7 bases, J lost 4 bases, and 9 bases stayed unmatched. Germline V lookup: CDR1 WSHSY, CDR2 SAAADI. The CDR3 spells CASTLRQGVTEAFF. CDR3 nucleotides: TGCGCCAGCACCCTACGACAGGGTGTCACTGAAGCTTTCTTT.

This chain uses TRBV7-9 with TRBJ1-1, with TRBD1 identical over 9 bases. Per germline, CDR1 SEHNR and CDR2 FQNEAQ (reference sequence). This CDR3 comprises 15 residues. Trimming removed 4 bases from V and 6 bases from J; junction bases left unmatched: 9. CDR3 protein: CASSSGTGIAAEAFF. For the CDR3, the DNA is TGTGCCAGCAGCTCCGGGACAGGGATTGCGGCTGAAGCTTTCTTT.

V gene TRBV29-1 combines with J gene TRBJ1-1, with 8 bases lining up with TRBD1. V lost 6 bases, J lost 7 bases, and 4 bases stayed unmatched. CDR1 is SQVTM, CDR2 ANQGSEA, per germline. CDR3 length: 11 residues. The CDR3 loop is CSVGTGVEAFF. For the CDR3, the DNA is TGCAGCGTGGGGACAGGTGTTGAAGCTTTCTTT.

The chain carries TRBV5-4 and TRBJ2-4; 9 bases align to TRBD1. The CDR3 extends over 17 amino acids. Germline values: CDR1 SGHNT, CDR2 YYREEE (reference sequence). J was trimmed by 0 bases and V by 4 bases; bases with no gene match: 8. The CDR3 DNA sequence: TGTGCCAGCAGCACCGGGACAGGGCTTCTAGCCAAAAACATTCAGTACTTC. Translation: CASSTGTGLLAKNIQYF.

The V call is TRBV29-1, the J call TRBJ2-1; D is perhaps TRBD2 (5 bases). Germline loops: CDR1 SQVTM, CDR2 ANQGSEA. V lost 7 bases and J 3 bases, leaving 16 bases between the germline ends. CDR3 size: 14 residues. The CDR3 is CSGVPPGFYNEQFF. CDR3 sequence (DNA): TGCAGCGGCGTCCCCCCGGGGTTCTACAATGAGCAGTTCTTC.

The chain employs TRBV29-1 and TRBJ1-1, with 8 nucleotides matching TRBD1. This CDR3 has 12 residues. With 8 bases clipped from V and 6 bases from J, the junction kept 8 bases outside the gene matches. CDR1 is SQVTM, CDR2 ANQGSEA, per germline. For the CDR3, the DNA is TGCAGCACCCACAGGGGGGCCTCTGAAGCTTTCTTT. As protein: CSTHRGASEAFF.

A few counts support this clone. V usage is TRBV19 and J usage is TRBJ2-1, with TRBD1 matching over 7 bases. With 7 bases clipped from V and 3 bases from J, the junction kept 12 bases outside the gene matches. The CDR3 runs to 16 residues. CDR1 and CDR2 (germline): LNHDA, SQIVND (reference sequence). CDR3 sequence: CASKGWEGGFYNEQFF. The CDR3 bases are TGTGCCAGTAAGGGTTGGGAAGGGGGCTTCTACAATGAGCAGTTCTTC. The full variable domain, completed using reference TRBV19 and TRBJ2-1, is DGGITQSPKYLFRKEGQNVTLSCEQNLNHDAMYWYRQDPGQGLRLIYYSQIVNDFQKGDIAEGYSVSREKKESFPLTVTSAQKNPTAFYLCASKGWEGGFYNEQFFGPGTRLTVL.

The CDR3 sequence is CASSPSFTGGKQPQHF. Written as DNA, the CDR3 is TGTGCCAGCAGCCCATCGTTTACAGGGGGAAAGCAGCCCCAGCATTTT. This sequence joins TRBV7-2 and TRBJ1-5; 8 bases fit TRBD1. The V segment lost 5 bases and the J segment 7 bases; nucleotides outside the gene matches: 13. The CDR3 length is 16 residues. The germline V gene has CDR1 SGHTA and CDR2 FQGNSA.

The chain has TRBV18 and TRBJ2-7; TRBD1 matches at 7 bases. The V and J ends lost 6 bases and 2 bases, in that order; junction bases with no gene match: 10. The germline CDR1 and CDR2 sequences are KGHSH and LQKENI. This CDR3 spans 15 amino acids. CDR3 sequence (DNA): TGTGCCAGCTCGCTCGCACAGGGGAGTACCTACGAGCAGTACTTC. Protein: CASSLAQGSTYEQYF.

The chain joins TRBV7-8 to TRBJ1-5; the D is unclear. Germline V gene lookup returns CDR1 SGHVS and CDR2 FQNEAQ. Trimming pared 1 base from V and 2 bases from J, leaving 9 bases between. CDR3 length: 15 amino acids. CDR3 sequence (DNA): TGTGCCAGCAGCTTAGGGAGGTTTGGCAATCAGCCCCAGCATTTT. This encodes CASSLGRFGNQPQHF.

The chain carries TRBV15 and TRBJ1-5; D call uncertain. This CDR3 has 13 residues. Germline V gene lookup returns CDR1 LNHNV and CDR2 YYDKDF (reference sequence). Trimming shortened V by 0 bases and J by 7 bases, and 7 bases separated the two germline ends. The DNA for the CDR3 is TGTGCCACCAGCAGAGATCGGGTGCAGCCCCAGCATTTT. Its protein product is CATSRDRVQPQHF.

This chain connects TRBV10-3 to TRBJ1-6; 12 nucleotides agree with TRBD1. The V segment lost 4 bases and the J segment 8 bases; nucleotides outside the gene matches: 9. The CDR3 is 17 amino acids. From germline, CDR1 is ENHRY and CDR2 SYGVKD. This CDR3 reads CAISGGPGQGAHSPLHF. The CDR3 region has the DNA TGTGCCATCAGTGGGGGTCCGGGACAGGGGGCGCATTCACCCCTCCACTTT.

This chain joins TRBV7-3 and TRBJ2-3; a possible D gene is TRBD2 (6 bases). CDR1 SGHTA and CDR2 FQGTGA come from the germline V gene. The CDR3 is 16 residues long. With 4 bases removed from V and 1 base from J, the gap between germline ends came to 15 bases. CDR3 region: CASSSARGSGTDTQYF. DNA of the CDR3: TGTGCCAGCAGCTCCGCCCGGGGGTCCGGCACAGATACGCAGTATTTT.

The V call is TRBV7-2, the J call TRBJ2-7; 7 nucleotides agree with TRBD1. The CDR3 is 14 residues long. After removal of 1 base from V and 7 bases from J, the junction contained 7 bases not matched to a gene. The germline V gene has CDR1 SGHTA and CDR2 FQGNSA. CDR3 sequence (DNA): TGTGCCAGCAGCTTAGGGCGACAGGGCGGGGAGCAGTACTTC. It translates to CASSLGRQGGEQYF.

This chain joins TRBV19 and TRBJ2-1, with D possibly TRBD2 on 5 matching bases. The CDR3 is 16 amino acids. Germline V gene data show CDR1 as LNHDA and CDR2 as SQIVND (reference sequence). CDR3 protein: CACTLGYGVTDNEQFF. CDR3 DNA: TGTGCATGTACACTAGGATATGGCGTCACGGACAATGAGCAGTTCTTC.

The chain employs TRBV4-3 and TRBJ1-6, with 8 nucleotides matching TRBD1. V lost 0 bases, J lost 8 bases, and 3 bases stayed unmatched. The CDR3 covers 15 residues. Germline CDR1 LGHNA, CDR2 YSLEER. The CDR3: CASSQDPTGDSPLHF. In DNA form, the CDR3 reads TGCGCCAGCAGCCAAGATCCGACAGGGGATTCACCCCTCCACTTT.